A single sample is the source of the 16 T cell receptor beta chains below, sequenced in a study. Tregs were sorted as CD4+CD25+CD127-/low cells. TCRdb re-analysed the 5' RACE reads in MiXCR, keeping a single row per CDR3 protein. The table has 7,500 to 10,000 distinct CDR3 sequences, 20% to 30% seen once. The sequencing input was Tregs sorted from blood. The receptors here all came from a female donor with breast cancer.

This clonotype appeared a few times. This may stem from a read error, because a much larger clone lies one nucleotide away. This chain's CDR3 is CASSSSVGGTEAFF. Written as DNA, the CDR3 is TGCGCCAGCAGCTCTAGTGTCGGAGGAACTGAAGCTTTCTTT. The rearrangement links TRBV5-1 to TRBJ1-1; unclear D gene. V was trimmed by 3 bases and J by 5 bases, leaving 14 bases between them. CDR1 SGHRS and CDR2 YFSETQ come from the germline V gene. The CDR3 has 14 residues.

With regard to this clonotype: With a much larger clone just one base away, this may be a read error. This sequence joins TRBV19 and TRBJ2-3; D might be TRBD2 (6 bases). CDR3 length equals 14 residues. Germline V lookup: CDR1 LNHDA, CDR2 SQIVND (reference sequence). V was cut by 6 bases and J by 3 bases, with 13 bases left in between. The CDR3 DNA reads as TGTGCCAGTAGAACGGAGGGCATTACAGATACGCAGTATTTT. Its protein is CASRTEGITDTQYF.

In this sample, this clonotype turned up many times. This chain joins TRBV5-1 and TRBJ2-3; D is perhaps TRBD1 (6 bases). The germline V gene encodes CDR1 SGHRS and CDR2 YFSETQ. The CDR3 sequence is 15 residues long. V was cut by 4 bases and J by 0 bases, with 12 bases left in between. CDR3: CASSSRDTSTDTQYF. The CDR3 bases are TGCGCCAGCAGCAGCCGGGACACAAGCACAGATACGCAGTATTTT.

This clonotype was recorded many times. The rearrangement links TRBV28 to TRBJ1-2; D may be TRBD1 (6 bases). Germline CDR1 is MDHEN and CDR2 is SYDVKM. The V and J ends lost 2 bases and 6 bases respectively, with 10 bases between them. There are 13 residues in the CDR3. The CDR3 loop reads CASSLRGVHGYTF. CDR3 DNA sequence: TGTGCCAGCAGTTTAAGGGGGGTGCATGGCTACACCTTC.

The chain employs TRBV29-1 and TRBJ2-1, with D tentatively TRBD2 (6 bases). The CDR3 consists of 12 residues. V was trimmed by 3 bases and J by 4 bases, leaving 7 bases between them. Germline V gene data show CDR1 as SQVTM and CDR2 as ANQGSEA. The CDR3 nucleotides are TGCAGCGTTGAGGGACTTTACAATGAGCAGTTCTTC. It yields the protein CSVEGLYNEQFF.

Comments on this clonotype: Germline is not matched at one junction end, which may reflect a read error. The V and J genes are TRBV12-3 or TRBV12-4 and TRBJ1-6; weak D call: TRBD1 (5 bases). The CDR3 extends over 14 amino acids. The CDR3 spells CASSQQDYDSPLHF. CDR3 DNA sequence: TGCGCCAGCAGTCAACAGGATTATGATTCACCCCTCCACTTT.

This clonotype appeared a few times. The chain combines TRBV5-1 with TRBJ2-7; D might be TRBD2 (6 bases). This CDR3 comprises 12 residues. V lost 4 bases, J lost 3 bases, and 8 bases lay in between. Germline CDR1 reads SGHRS; CDR2 reads YFSETQ. CDR3 in DNA: TGCGCCAGCAGCCCCGGGAGCTACGAGCAGTACTTC. It encodes CASSPGSYEQYF.

This clonotype has a count of ten or more. The chain uses TRBV5-5 and TRBJ2-2, with 7 bases aligning to TRBD2. With V trimmed by 4 bases and J by 7 bases, 7 bases remained unmatched. CDR3 length equals 14 residues. Per germline, CDR1 SGHKS and CDR2 YYEKEE (reference sequence). The CDR3: CASSRTGRSGELFF. CDR3 sequence (DNA): TGTGCCAGCAGCCGGACCGGGAGGAGCGGGGAGCTGTTTTTT.

In this sample, this clonotype turned up many times. The chain carries TRBV27 and TRBJ2-3, with no clear D. V was cut by 3 bases and J by 2 bases, with 9 bases left in between. Germline lookup yields CDR1 MNHEY and CDR2 SMNVEV (reference sequence). The CDR3 length is 14 residues. The chain's CDR3 is CASSFAVPTDTQYF. Written as DNA, the CDR3 is TGTGCCAGCAGTTTTGCGGTGCCCACAGATACGCAGTATTTT.

The V call is TRBV6-5, the J call TRBJ1-5; D is ambiguous. Germline V gene sequence: CDR1 MNHEY, CDR2 SVGAGI. Trimming pared 4 bases from V and 6 bases from J, leaving 13 bases between. This CDR3 has 14 amino acids. CDR3 loop: CASSFTKVGQPQHF. The CDR3 coding sequence is TGTGCCAGCAGTTTCACAAAGGTGGGTCAGCCCCAGCATTTT.

There are many counts of this clonotype. The V call is TRBV5-1, the J call TRBJ1-2, with 9 bases fitting TRBD1. The CDR3 is made up of 17 amino acids. Germline V gene lookup returns CDR1 SGHRS and CDR2 YFSETQ. The J segment lost 5 bases and the V segment lost 0 bases, leaving 11 bases of the junction unmatched. CDR3: CASSLAGTGNSNYGYTF. The CDR3, as DNA: TGCGCCAGCAGCTTGGCTGGGACAGGGAATAGCAATTATGGCTACACCTTC.

Concerning this clonotype itself: Without the conserved terminal phenylalanine or tryptophan, this CDR3 likely stems from a read error. The chain carries TRBV20-1 and TRBJ2-7; no reliable D call. The CDR3 extends over 17 amino acids. V shed 0 bases and J shed 5 bases, with 23 bases lying between them. CDR1 is DFQATT and CDR2 is SNEGSKA in the germline V gene (reference sequence). This CDR3 is CSARDGPKTTQSHEQYL. CDR3 in DNA: TGCAGTGCTAGAGATGGGCCGAAGACAACTCAGTCACACGAGCAGTACCTC.

This clonotype is judged medium-sized. V gene TRBV24-1 combines with J gene TRBJ2-7; 11 positions match TRBD2. Germline trimming cut 4 bases from V and 6 bases from J; bases unmatched to any gene: 10. Germline V gene sequence: CDR1 KGHDR, CDR2 SFDVKD. CDR3 size: 16 residues. CDR3 nucleotide sequence: TGTGCCACCAGTGACCCACTAGCGGGAGAGTTCGGCGAGCAGTACTTC. Its translation: CATSDPLAGEFGEQYF.

The chain has TRBV7-2 and TRBJ2-7; TRBD2 matches 10 bases. Germline V gene lookup returns CDR1 SGHTA and CDR2 FQGNSA. Unmatched junction bases numbered 16, after V lost 4 bases and J lost 13 bases. The CDR3 runs 15 residues. The CDR3 DNA is TGTGCCAGCAGCTCCGCTAGCGGGAGCTCCTACGATCATTACTTC. It encodes CASSSASGSSYDHYF.

This clonotype has just a few counts. This sequence joins TRBV3-1 and TRBJ2-1; 8 bases are shared with TRBD2. This CDR3 is 16 amino acids long. The germline V gene encodes CDR1 LGHDT and CDR2 YNNKEL (reference sequence). With V trimmed by 4 bases and J by 7 bases, 12 bases remained unmatched. This CDR3 is CASSRATGRGLNEQFF. DNA for the CDR3: TGTGCCAGCAGCCGGGCTACCGGGAGGGGCTTGAATGAGCAGTTCTTC.

This clonotype appeared once. The gene calls are TRBV20-1 and TRBJ1-1; D gene ambiguous. This CDR3 spans 13 amino acids. The V end was cut by 3 bases, the J end by 5 bases, with 13 bases between. The V gene's germline CDR1 is DFQATT and CDR2 SNEGSKA (reference sequence). CDR3 amino acids: CSASPGAGTEAFF. The CDR3 coding sequence is TGCAGTGCTAGCCCGGGAGCGGGAACTGAAGCTTTCTTT.